This T cell receptor (beta chain) was sequenced for a study of blood T cell repertoires in COVID-19. As for the study in general: Acute and convalescent COVID-19 samples came from the United States, Italy and Spain. PBMCs, B-cell-depleted T cells, or T cells provided the cDNA or gDNA that made up the material.

The CDR3 has 10 amino acids. The V and J ends lost 10 bases and 8 bases respectively, with 11 bases between them. The V gene's germline CDR1 is MDHEN and CDR2 SYDVKM. Clinical history reported by participants formed the basis on which cohorts were assigned. Recovered status applied to Cohort 3 donors who had two consecutive negative PCRs. It also applied to those with clearance or with symptom resolution. Only in-frame clones appear in the TCRdb table, and some are missing; sequencing was by immunoSEQ multiplex PCR. The table includes almost 250,000 clones, around 89% detected once. Sequencing was done on a sample of PBMCs or T cells enriched from blood (not recorded which). This TCR was sampled from a woman in her 30s who had recovered from COVID-19. The chain is built from TRBV28 and TRBJ1-1; D uncertain. The CDR3 spells CATQAREAFF. CDR3 sequence (DNA): TGTGCCACCCAGGCCAGAGAAGCTTTCTTT.